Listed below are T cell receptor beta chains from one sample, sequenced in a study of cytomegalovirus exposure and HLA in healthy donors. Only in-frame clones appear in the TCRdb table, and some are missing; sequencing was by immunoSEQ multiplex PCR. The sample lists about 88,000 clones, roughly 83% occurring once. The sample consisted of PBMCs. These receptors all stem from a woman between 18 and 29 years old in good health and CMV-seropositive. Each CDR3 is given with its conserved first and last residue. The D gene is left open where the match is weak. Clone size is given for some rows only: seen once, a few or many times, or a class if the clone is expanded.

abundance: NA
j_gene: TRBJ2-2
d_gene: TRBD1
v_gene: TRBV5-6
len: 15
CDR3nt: TGTGCCAGCAGAGTAGGACAGGTGAACACCGGGGAGCTGTTTTTT
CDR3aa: CASRVGQVNTGELFF

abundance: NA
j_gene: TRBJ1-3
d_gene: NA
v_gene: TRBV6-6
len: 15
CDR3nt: TGTGCCAGCAGCCCGGGGATACACTCTGGAAACACCATATATTTT
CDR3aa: CASSPGIHSGNTIYF

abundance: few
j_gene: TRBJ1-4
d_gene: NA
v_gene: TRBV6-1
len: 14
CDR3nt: TGTGCCAGCAACCCCGGGCAGGGAGGCGAAAAACTGTTTTTT
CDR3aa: CASNPGQGGEKLFF

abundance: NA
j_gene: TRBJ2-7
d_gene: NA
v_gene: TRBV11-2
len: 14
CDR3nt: TGTGCCAGCAGCTTAGCCAGGCTCTCCTACGAGCAGTACTTC
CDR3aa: CASSLARLSYEQYF

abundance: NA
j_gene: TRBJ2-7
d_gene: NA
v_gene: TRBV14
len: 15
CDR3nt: TGTGCCAGCAGCCAAGAGGCGTACAGGGTCGACGAGCAGTACTTC
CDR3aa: CASSQEAYRVDEQYF

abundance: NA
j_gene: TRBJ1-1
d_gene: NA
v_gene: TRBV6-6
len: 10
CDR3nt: TGTGCCAGCAGTGAGACAAGAGCTTTCTTT
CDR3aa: CASSETRAFF

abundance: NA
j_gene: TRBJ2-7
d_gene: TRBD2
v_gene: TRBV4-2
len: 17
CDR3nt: TGTGCCAGCAGCCTGGGGGGTACTAGCGGGGTAGCCTACGAGCAGTACTTC
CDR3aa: CASSLGGTSGVAYEQYF

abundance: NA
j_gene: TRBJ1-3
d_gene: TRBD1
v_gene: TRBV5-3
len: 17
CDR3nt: TGTGCCAGAAGCCCAACCCAAACAGGGGTGGCTGGAAACACCATATATTTT
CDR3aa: CARSPTQTGVAGNTIYF

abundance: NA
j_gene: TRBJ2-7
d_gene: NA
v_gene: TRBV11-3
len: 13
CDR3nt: TGTGCCAGCAGCTTAGATCAGGTCTCCGAGCAGTACTTC
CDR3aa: CASSLDQVSEQYF

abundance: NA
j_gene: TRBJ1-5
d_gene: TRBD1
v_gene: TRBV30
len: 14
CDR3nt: TGTGCCTGGAGTGCCCCAGGGGGAAGTCAGCCCCAGCATTTT
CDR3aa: CAWSAPGGSQPQHF

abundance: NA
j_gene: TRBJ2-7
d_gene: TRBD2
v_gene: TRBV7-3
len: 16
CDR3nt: TGTGCCAGCAGCCGAAGCCCAACTAGCGGGGCCTACGAGCAGTACTTC
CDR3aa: CASSRSPTSGAYEQYF

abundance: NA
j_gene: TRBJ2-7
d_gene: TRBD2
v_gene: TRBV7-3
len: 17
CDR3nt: TGTGCCAGCAGCTTATTACCTAGCGGTTACAGCTCCTACGAGCAGTACTTC
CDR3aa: CASSLLPSGYSSYEQYF

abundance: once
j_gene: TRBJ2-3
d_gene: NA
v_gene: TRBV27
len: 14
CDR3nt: TGTGCCAGCAGTTTATCACCACACACAGATACGCAGTATTTT
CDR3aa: CASSLSPHTDTQYF

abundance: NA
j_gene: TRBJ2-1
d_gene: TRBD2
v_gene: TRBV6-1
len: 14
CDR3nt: TGTGCCAGCACCAAGCGGGGGGGTAGCAATGAGCAGTTCTTC
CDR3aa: CASTKRGGSNEQFF

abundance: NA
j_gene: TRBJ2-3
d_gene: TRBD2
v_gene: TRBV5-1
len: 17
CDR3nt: TGCGCCAGCACTACCGGGACTAGCCTATTGAGCACAGATACGCAGTATTTT
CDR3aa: CASTTGTSLLSTDTQYF

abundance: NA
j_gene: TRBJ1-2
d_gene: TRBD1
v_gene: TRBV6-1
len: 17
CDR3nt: TGTGCCAGCAGTGAAGCGCATTGGACACAGGGGCCCTATGGCTACACCTTC
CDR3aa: CASSEAHWTQGPYGYTF

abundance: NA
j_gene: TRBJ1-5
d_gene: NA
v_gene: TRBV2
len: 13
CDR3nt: TGTGCCAGCACCCGGGACACCAATCAGCCCCAGCATTTT
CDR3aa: CASTRDTNQPQHF

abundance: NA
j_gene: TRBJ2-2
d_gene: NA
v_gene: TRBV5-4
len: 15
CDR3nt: TGTGCCACGTTACACCCGGCGGGTGGCACCGGGGAGCTGTTTTTT
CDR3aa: CATLHPAGGTGELFF

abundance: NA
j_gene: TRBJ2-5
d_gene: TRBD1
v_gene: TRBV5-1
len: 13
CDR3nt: TGCGCCAGCAGCTTCAGGGGGCCAGAGACCCAGTACTTC
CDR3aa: CASSFRGPETQYF

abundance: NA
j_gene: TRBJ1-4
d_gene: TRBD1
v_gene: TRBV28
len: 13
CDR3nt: TGTGCCAACGGGACAGGGGATTGGGAAAAACTGTTTTTT
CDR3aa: CANGTGDWEKLFF

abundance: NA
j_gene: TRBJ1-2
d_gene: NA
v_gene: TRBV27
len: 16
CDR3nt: TGTGCCAGCAGTTTATCGAGGGCCCGAGGGAACTATGGCTACACCTTC
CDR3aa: CASSLSRARGNYGYTF

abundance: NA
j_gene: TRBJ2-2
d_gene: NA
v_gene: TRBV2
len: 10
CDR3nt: TGTGCCATCTACACCGGGGAGCTGTTTTTT
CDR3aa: CAIYTGELFF

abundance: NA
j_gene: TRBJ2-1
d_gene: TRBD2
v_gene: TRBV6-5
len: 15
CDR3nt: TGTGCCAGCAGTTACTCGTGGACTAGCGGGAACGAGCAGTTCTTC
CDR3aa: CASSYSWTSGNEQFF

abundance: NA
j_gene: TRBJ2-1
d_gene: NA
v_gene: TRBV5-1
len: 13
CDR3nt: TGCGCCAGCACCCTCTCGAGATCCAATGAGCAGTTCTTC
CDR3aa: CASTLSRSNEQFF

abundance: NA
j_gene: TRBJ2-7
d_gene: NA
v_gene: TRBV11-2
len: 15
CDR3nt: TGTGCCAGCAGCCTAGCAGGGGTGGGCAACTACGAGCAGTACTTC
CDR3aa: CASSLAGVGNYEQYF

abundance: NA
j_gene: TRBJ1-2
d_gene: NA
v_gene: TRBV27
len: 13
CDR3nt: TGTGCCAGCAGTTTAGGCGGTGGGTATGGCTACACCTTC
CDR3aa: CASSLGGGYGYTF

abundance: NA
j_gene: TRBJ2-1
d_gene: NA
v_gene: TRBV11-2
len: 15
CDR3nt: TGTGCCAGCAGCAACCGGGACGGAGGGTCCAATGAGCAGTTCTTC
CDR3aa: CASSNRDGGSNEQFF

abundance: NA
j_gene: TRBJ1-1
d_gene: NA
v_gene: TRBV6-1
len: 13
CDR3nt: TGTGCCAGCAGTGAATACAGAAACACTGAAGCTTTCTTT
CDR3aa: CASSEYRNTEAFF

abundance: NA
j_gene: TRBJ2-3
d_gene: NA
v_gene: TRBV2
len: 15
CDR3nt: TGTGCCAGCGGGAACCGGGACTCTCGCACAGATACGCAGTATTTT
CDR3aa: CASGNRDSRTDTQYF

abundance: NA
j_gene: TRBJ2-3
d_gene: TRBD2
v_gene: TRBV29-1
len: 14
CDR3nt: TGCAGCGTTGACGGGACTAGCGACCCAGATACGCAGTATTTT
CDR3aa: CSVDGTSDPDTQYF

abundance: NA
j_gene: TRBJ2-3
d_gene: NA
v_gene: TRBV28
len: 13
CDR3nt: TGTGCCAGCAGTTTGCGGGGTCCAGATACGCAGTATTTT
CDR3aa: CASSLRGPDTQYF

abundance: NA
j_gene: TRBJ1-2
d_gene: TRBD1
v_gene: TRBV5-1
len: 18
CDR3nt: TGCGCCAGCAGCGTGGATACACGGGACAGGGGTTGGAGCGGTGGCTACACCTTC
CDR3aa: CASSVDTRDRGWSGGYTF

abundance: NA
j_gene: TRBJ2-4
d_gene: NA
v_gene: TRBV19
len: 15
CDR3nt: TGTGCCAGTAGGGTCGGAGGTTACGACAAAAACATTCAGTACTTC
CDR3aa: CASRVGGYDKNIQYF

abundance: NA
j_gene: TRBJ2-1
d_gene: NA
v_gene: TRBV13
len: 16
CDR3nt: TGTGCCAGCAGCTTAGAATCAGGAAGTGCCTACAATGAGCAGTTCTTC
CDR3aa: CASSLESGSAYNEQFF

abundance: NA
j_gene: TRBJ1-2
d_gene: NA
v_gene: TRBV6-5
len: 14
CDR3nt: TGTGCCAGCAGTTACTCGACAACCAACTATGGCTACACCTTC
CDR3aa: CASSYSTTNYGYTF

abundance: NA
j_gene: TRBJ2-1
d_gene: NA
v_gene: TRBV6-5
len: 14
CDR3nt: TGTGCCAGCAGTTTCGGGTTAACCTACAATGAGCAGTTCTTC
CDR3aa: CASSFGLTYNEQFF

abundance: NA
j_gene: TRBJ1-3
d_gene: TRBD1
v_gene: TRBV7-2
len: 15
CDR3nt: TGTGCCAGCAGCTTAGGGACAGGGGAAGCGTACACCATATATTTT
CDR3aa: CASSLGTGEAYTIYF

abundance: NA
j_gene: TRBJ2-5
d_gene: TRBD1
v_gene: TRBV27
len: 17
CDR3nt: TGTGCCAGCAGTCGGCAGACAGGACAGGGGAGGCGAGAGACCCAGTACTTC
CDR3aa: CASSRQTGQGRRETQYF

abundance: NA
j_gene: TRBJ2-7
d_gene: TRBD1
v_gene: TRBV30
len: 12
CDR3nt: TGTGCCTGGAGTGGGAACACAGGGGAGAAGTACTTC
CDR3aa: CAWSGNTGEKYF

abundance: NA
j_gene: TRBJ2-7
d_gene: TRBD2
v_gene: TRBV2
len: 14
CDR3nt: TGTGTCAGCAGTCCCGGGACTAGCGGCTACGAGCAGTACTTC
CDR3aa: CVSSPGTSGYEQYF

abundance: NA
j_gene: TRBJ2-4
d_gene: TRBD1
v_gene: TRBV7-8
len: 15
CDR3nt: TGTGCCAGCAGCTTAGCCGGGACAGGGATAAACATTCAGTACTTC
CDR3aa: CASSLAGTGINIQYF

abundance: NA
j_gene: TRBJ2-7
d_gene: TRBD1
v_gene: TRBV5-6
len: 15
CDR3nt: TGTGCCAGCAGCTCAGGGGGCGCCGGAGGCTACGAGCAGTACTTC
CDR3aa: CASSSGGAGGYEQYF

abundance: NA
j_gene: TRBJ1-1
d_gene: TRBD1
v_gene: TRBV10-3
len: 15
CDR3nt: TGTGCCATCAGCCCGACCAGGGGGATGAACACTGAAGCTTTCTTT
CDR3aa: CAISPTRGMNTEAFF

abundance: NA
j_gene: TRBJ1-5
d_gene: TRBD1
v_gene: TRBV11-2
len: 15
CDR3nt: TGTGCCAGCAGCTTAGCCGGGACAGGGAATCAGCCCCAGCATTTT
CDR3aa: CASSLAGTGNQPQHF